These 13 T cell receptor beta chains originate from one sample sequenced in a study of cytomegalovirus exposure and HLA in healthy donors listed by TCRdb under 2017. The library relied on the immunoSEQ multiplex PCR assay. The multiplex PCR relied on a mix of 60 forward primers for TCR Vbeta segments and 13 reverse primers for TCR Jbeta segments. TCRdb took this table from immuneACCESS and kept in-frame rearrangements with V and J called. Such tables lack part of the clones; where checked against another copy, unresolved V genes explain under half of the gap, and the rest is unexplained. The table for this sample lists around 120,000 clones; 65% to 80% of them were counted only once. Approximately 30% of the sample rests with the top ten. Sequenced: PBMCs. The receptors shown here come from a man aged 55-75 years in good health and CMV-seropositive.

This sequence joins TRBV18 and TRBJ2-5; 7 nucleotides line up with TRBD1. The CDR3 sequence is 13 residues long. Germline assignment: CDR1 KGHSH and CDR2 LQKENI. V lost 3 bases and J lost 2; bases outside the gene matches: 0. CDR3 sequence (DNA): TGTGCCAGCTCACCGGGACAGCAAGAGACCCAGTACTTC. It codes for CASSPGQQETQYF. The entire variable domain, with the rest obtained from reference TRBV18 and TRBJ2-5, is as follows: NAGVMQNPRHLVRRRGQEARLRCSPMKGHSHVYWYRQLPEEGLKFMVYLQKENIIDESGMPKERFSAEFPKEGPSILRIQQVVRGDSAAYFCASSPGQQETQYFGPGTRLLVL.

CDR3 sequence reads: CASSLSGFRDEKLFF. The CDR3 DNA is TGTGCCAGCAGCTTATCGGGCTTCAGGGATGAAAAACTGTTTTTT. The V and J genes are TRBV7-9 and TRBJ1-4; D might be TRBD1 (5 bases). Trimming cost V 2 bases and J 6 bases, with 13 bases left between them. Germline CDR1 and CDR2: SEHNR and FQNEAQ (reference sequence). The CDR3 consists of 15 residues.

The chain links TRBV28 to TRBJ2-5, with 9 positions matching TRBD1. Germline CDR1 MDHEN, CDR2 SYDVKM. Germline trimming cut 2 bases from V and 1 base from J; bases unmatched to any gene: 5. The CDR3 extends over 16 amino acids. The CDR3 region is CASSLLGTGFQETQYF. CDR3 in DNA: TGTGCCAGCAGTTTACTCGGGACAGGGTTCCAAGAGACCCAGTACTTC.

This clone was counted between two and nine times. J is TRBJ1-1 and V is TRBV10-3, with unresolved D. Germline CDR1 ENHRY, CDR2 SYGVKD. The CDR3 has 13 amino acids. V lost 2 bases to trimming and J lost 0 bases, with 4 bases between them. CDR3 sequence (DNA): TGTGCCATCAGTGAGGTCTTGAACACTGAAGCTTTCTTT. Translation: CAISEVLNTEAFF.

This clone was counted only a few times. V gene TRBV11-3 combines with J gene TRBJ1-1; D is undetermined. The V gene lost 5 bases and the J gene lost 4 bases, with 11 bases spanning the gap. Germline V gene sequence: CDR1 SGHNT, CDR2 YENEEA. The CDR3 has 13 amino acids. This chain's CDR3 is CASSLGAVTEAFF. The CDR3 bases are TGTGCCAGCAGCCTGGGTGCGGTCACTGAAGCTTTCTTT.

The gene calls are TRBV19 and TRBJ2-6; a weak D match, TRBD2 (5 bases). The CDR3 totals 14 residues. Trimming shortened V by 5 bases and J by 9 bases, and 14 bases separated the two germline ends. CDR1 is LNHDA, CDR2 SQIVND, per germline (reference sequence). In nucleotides, the CDR3 is TGTGCCAGTAGTTATATTCGAGGGAGCAACGTCCTGACTTTC. It yields the protein CASSYIRGSNVLTF.

CDR3: CASSLGIRQSKKIYEQYF. The CDR3 DNA follows: TGTGCCAGCAGCTTGGGAATCAGGCAGTCCAAAAAGATCTACGAGCAGTACTTC. The V gene is TRBV5-5, the J gene TRBJ2-7; D not resolved. V was cut by 0 bases and J by 3 bases, with 22 bases left in between. The CDR3 covers 18 residues. CDR1 and CDR2 (germline): SGHKS, YYEKEE (reference sequence). Full variable domain (missing parts from reference TRBV5-5 and TRBJ2-7): DAGVTQSPTHLIKTRGQQVTLRCSPISGHKSVSWYQQVLGQGPQFIFQYYEKEERGRGNFPDRFSARQFPNYSSELNVNALLLGDSALYLCASSLGIRQSKKIYEQYFGPGTRLTVT.

V usage is TRBV5-1 and J usage is TRBJ1-2; D possibly corresponds to TRBD1 (5 bases). The CDR3 consists of 13 residues. Between the trimmed V and J ends, which lost 3 bases and 3 bases, there was a span of 9 bases. Per germline, CDR1 SGHRS and CDR2 YFSETQ. As DNA, the CDR3 is TGCGCCAGCAGCTCGGGGGGGGACTATGGCTACACCTTC. Its protein is CASSSGGDYGYTF.

This clone appeared a few times. This chain links TRBV5-1 with TRBJ1-1, with D perhaps matching TRBD1 (6 bases). The CDR3 loop spans 16 amino acids. Looked up from germline, CDR1 is SGHRS and CDR2 is YFSETQ. V was cut by 0 bases and J by 2 bases, with 14 bases left in between. Written as DNA, the CDR3 is TGCGCCAGCAGCTTGGAGGGGGGGACACCTAACACTGAAGCTTTCTTT. Its translation: CASSLEGGTPNTEAFF.

This clone came up a few times. This rearrangement joins TRBV25-1 to TRBJ1-1; tentatively, D is TRBD1 (5 bases). Trimming removed 4 bases from V and 0 bases from J, with 12 bases in between. The CDR3 is made up of 15 amino acids. Per the germline V gene, CDR1 is MGHDK and CDR2 is SYGVNS. The CDR3 DNA is TGTGCCAGCAGTGCCAGAAGGGGTCTGAACACTGAAGCTTTCTTT. Translating gives CASSARRGLNTEAFF.

The V and J genes are TRBV7-2 and TRBJ2-5, with TRBD2 identical over 7 bases. The DNA matches TRBJ2-7 better at its end, which makes the J call doubtful. The germline V gene encodes CDR1 SGHTA and CDR2 FQGNSA. This CDR3 is 15 amino acids long. As DNA, the CDR3 is TGTGCCAGCAGCTTACAGGGAGGGGCAGCCTACGAGCAGTACTTC. Amino acid sequence: CASSLQGGAAYEQYF.

V is TRBV5-4 and J is TRBJ2-1; 9 bases match TRBD1. The germline gives CDR1 SGHNT, CDR2 YYREEE (reference sequence). CDR3 length equals 14 residues. V lost 0 bases, J lost 9 bases, and 4 bases stayed unmatched. CDR3 sequence (DNA): TGTGCCAGCAGCTTGGAGGGACAGGGAAGTGAGCAGTTCTTC. Protein product: CASSLEGQGSEQFF.

The chain carries TRBV5-1 and TRBJ1-6; TRBD1 agrees at 8 bases. The trim removed 0 bases at V and 7 bases at J, leaving 3 bases unmatched. The CDR3 runs 15 residues. Germline CDR1 reads SGHRS; CDR2 reads YFSETQ. The CDR3 is CASSLGGQENSPLHF. The CDR3 bases are TGCGCCAGCAGCTTGGGGGGACAGGAGAATTCACCCCTCCACTTT.